The 17 T cell receptor beta chains below were found in one sample sequenced in a study of shared clonotypes between healthy human individuals. TCRdb's copy holds only in-frame clones and misses some; the assay was immunoSEQ multiplex PCR. The sample includes roughly 530,000 clones, 90% to 97% of them seen just once. Sequenced sample: naive CD4+ T cells sorted from blood. Subset given: CD45RA+ positively selected. These receptors originate from a woman in her 30s in good health.

J is TRBJ1-1 and V is TRBV13; TRBD1 aligns across 10 bases. Germline assignment: CDR1 PRHDT and CDR2 FYEKMQ (reference sequence). The CDR3 is 17 amino acids. V lost 5 bases and J lost 0; bases outside the gene matches: 9. The CDR3 is CASSPRTGGVMNTEAFF. CDR3 DNA: TGTGCCAGCAGCCCTAGGACAGGGGGAGTTATGAACACTGAAGCTTTCTTT. The variable domain in full, with the rest retrieved from reference TRBV13 and TRBJ1-1, is AAGVIQSPRHLIKEKRETATLKCYPIPRHDTVYWYQQGPGQDPQFLISFYEKMQSDKGSIPDRFSAQQFSDYHSELNMSSLELGDSALYFCASSPRTGGVMNTEAFFGQGTRLTVV.

The CDR3, as DNA: TGTGCCAGCAACTTGAACACCGGGGAGCTGTTTTTT. Its translation is CASNLNTGELFF. The J gene is TRBJ2-2, the V gene TRBV28; no reliable D call. This CDR3 contains 12 residues. The germline CDR1 and CDR2 sequences are MDHEN and SYDVKM. V dropped 7 bases and J dropped 1 base, with 4 bases sitting between them.

This chain joins TRBV4-1 and TRBJ2-7; TRBD1 is a possible D gene (6 bases). V was pared by 1 base and J by 0 bases, with 16 bases between. The CDR3 totals 17 residues. Germline V gives CDR1 MGHRA, CDR2 YSYEKL. The CDR3 loop reads CASSQVGRGSLSYEQYF. CDR3 coding DNA: TGCGCCAGCAGCCAAGTCGGAAGGGGGAGCCTCTCCTACGAGCAGTACTTC.

This chain links TRBV4-1 with TRBJ2-2; TRBD2 is a possible D gene (6 bases). CDR1 is MGHRA, CDR2 YSYEKL, per germline. There are 15 residues in the CDR3. V gave up 4 bases and J gave up 7 bases, with 16 bases separating them. The CDR3 region is CASSPLLRGFGELFF. The CDR3 DNA sequence: TGCGCCAGCAGCCCCCTACTTCGGGGGTTCGGGGAGCTGTTTTTT.

The chain links TRBV18 to TRBJ1-1; D remains unclear. This CDR3 comprises 16 residues. Germline CDR1 KGHSH, CDR2 LQKENI. Trimming shortened V by 5 bases and J by 4 bases, and 20 bases separated the two germline ends. CDR3: CASSTQPFPAGTEAFF. The CDR3 region has the DNA TGTGCCAGCTCAACACAGCCGTTCCCGGCAGGCACTGAAGCTTTCTTT.

The CDR3 sequence: CSVSTGPTYEQYF. As DNA, the CDR3 is TGCAGCGTGTCAACGGGACCCACCTACGAGCAGTACTTC. This chain links TRBV29-1 with TRBJ2-7; perhaps D is TRBD1 or TRBD2 (5 bases each). Trimming stripped 6 bases from V and 2 bases from J, with 14 bases between. CDR1 is SQVTM and CDR2 is ANQGSEA in the germline V gene. There are 13 residues in the CDR3.

The chain uses TRBV28 and TRBJ1-1; D may be TRBD1 (6 bases). The CDR3 contains 16 residues. V gave up 3 bases and J gave up 5 bases, with 19 bases separating them. From germline, CDR1 is MDHEN and CDR2 SYDVKM. In nucleotides, the CDR3 is TGTGCCAGCAGTTTTGGGGGGCGAGGATTGGGAACTGAAGCTTTCTTT. Residues: CASSFGGRGLGTEAFF. The full variable domain, completed using reference TRBV28 and TRBJ1-1, is DVKVTQSSRYLVKRTGEKVFLECVQDMDHENMFWYRQDPGLGLRLIYFSYDVKMKEKGDIPEGYSVSREKKERFSLILESASTNQTSMYLCASSFGGRGLGTEAFFGQGTRLTVV.

The V and J genes are TRBV19 and TRBJ1-1, with a weak D call TRBD1 (5 bases). V lost 5 bases, J lost 6 bases, and 16 bases lay in between. The CDR3 consists of 14 residues. Germline CDR1 is LNHDA and CDR2 is SQIVND (reference sequence). The CDR3 region is CASSPRQGRSEAFF. The DNA of the CDR3 is TGTGCCAGTAGTCCACGGCAGGGACGGTCTGAAGCTTTCTTT.

This sequence joins TRBV5-4 and TRBJ2-7; a possible D gene is TRBD1 (6 bases). With 2 bases removed from V and 2 bases from J, the gap between germline ends came to 11 bases. The CDR3 loop spans 14 amino acids. CDR1 SGHNT and CDR2 YYREEE come from the germline V gene (reference sequence). The CDR3 spells CASSFGQRTYEQYF. CDR3 nucleotide sequence: TGTGCCAGCAGCTTCGGACAGCGAACCTACGAGCAGTACTTC.

The chain carries TRBV7-8 and TRBJ1-2, with TRBD1 as a possible D gene (5 bases). The V gene lost 6 bases and the J gene lost 4 bases, with 18 bases spanning the gap. This CDR3 is built from 15 residues. Germline loops: CDR1 SGHVS, CDR2 FQNEAQ. This CDR3 is CASRDQGVGGYGYTF. The CDR3, as DNA: TGTGCCAGCAGGGACCAGGGAGTGGGCGGCTATGGCTACACCTTC.

The gene calls are TRBV7-9 and TRBJ2-6, with a tentative D call TRBD1 (6 bases). CDR3 length: 18 residues. Trimming shortened V by 3 bases and J by 0 bases, and 15 bases separated the two germline ends. CDR1 is SEHNR and CDR2 is FQNEAQ in the germline V gene (reference sequence). CDR3 nucleotide sequence: TGTGCCAGCAGCTTTCCGACAGGTTGGGGCTCTGGGGCCAACGTCCTGACTTTC. Protein: CASSFPTGWGSGANVLTF.

This clone is a singleton in its sample. This same CDR3 is encoded by further DNA sequences in the sample. The J gene is TRBJ2-1, the V gene TRBV18, with D uncertain. The CDR3 covers 13 residues. Trimming took 1 base from V and 7 from J, leaving 8 bases between them. Germline assignment: CDR1 KGHSH and CDR2 LQKENI. CDR3 sequence: CASSPLRENEQFF. Written as DNA, the CDR3 is TGTGCCAGCTCACCACTAAGGGAAAATGAGCAGTTCTTC.

This rearrangement joins TRBV10-3 to TRBJ2-3; 8 bases map to TRBD2. CDR3 size: 18 residues. Per the germline V gene, CDR1 is ENHRY and CDR2 is SYGVKD. Trimming cost V 3 bases and J 4 bases; bases outside gene matches: 15. CDR3 residues: CAISDYSGTQKNPDTQYF. The CDR3 region has the DNA TGTGCCATCAGTGACTATAGCGGGACTCAAAAAAATCCAGATACGCAGTATTTT.

The J gene is TRBJ2-3, the V gene TRBV10-1; the match to TRBD1 covers 7 bases. This CDR3 contains 16 residues. Germline V lookup: CDR1 WNHNN, CDR2 SYGVQD (reference sequence). V shed 0 bases, J shed 1 base, and the junction held 4 bases outside the gene matches. The CDR3 DNA reads as TGCGCCAGCAGTGAGTCGGGACAGAGAGGCACAGATACGCAGTATTTT. Translated: CASSESGQRGTDTQYF.

The chain combines TRBV5-6 with TRBJ2-1; D is ambiguous. The CDR3 loop spans 11 amino acids. CDR1 is SGHDT, CDR2 YYEEEE, per germline. V was pared by 0 bases and J by 10 bases, with 5 bases between. Written as DNA, the CDR3 is TGTGCCAGCAGCTTGGCAAGAGAGCAGTTCTTC. Its translation: CASSLAREQFF.

This clone was picked up one time. The V gene is TRBV10-3, the J gene TRBJ1-1; D gene unclear. The CDR3 is 14 residues long. In germline, CDR1 is ENHRY, CDR2 SYGVKD. V was trimmed by 3 bases and J by 2 bases, leaving 10 bases between them. The CDR3 loop is CAISESGSNTEAFF. The CDR3, as DNA: TGTGCCATCAGTGAATCGGGGTCCAACACTGAAGCTTTCTTT.

The chain is built from TRBV5-1 and TRBJ2-1; 10 nucleotides line up with TRBD2. The germline V gene has CDR1 SGHRS and CDR2 YFSETQ. Germline trimming cut 1 base from V and 6 bases from J; bases unmatched to any gene: 7. The CDR3 length is 16 residues. The CDR3 DNA follows: TGCGCCAGCAGCTTGAATAAACTAGCGGGACCCAATGAGCAGTTCTTC. It specifies CASSLNKLAGPNEQFF.